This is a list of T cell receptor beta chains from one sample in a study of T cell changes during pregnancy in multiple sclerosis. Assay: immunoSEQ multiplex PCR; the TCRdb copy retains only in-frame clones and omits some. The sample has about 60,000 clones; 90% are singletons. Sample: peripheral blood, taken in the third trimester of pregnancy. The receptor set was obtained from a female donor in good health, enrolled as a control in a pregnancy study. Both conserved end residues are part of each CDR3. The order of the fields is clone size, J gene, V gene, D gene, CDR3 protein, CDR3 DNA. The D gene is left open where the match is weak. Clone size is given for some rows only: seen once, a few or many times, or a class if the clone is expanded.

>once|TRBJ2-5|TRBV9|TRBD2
CASSVLTGASGQETQYF
TGTGCCAGCAGCGTCCTCACGGGGGCTAGCGGGCAAGAGACCCAGTACTTC
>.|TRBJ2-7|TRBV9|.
CASSVEAADEQYF
TGTGCCAGCAGCGTAGAGGCGGCTGACGAGCAGTACTTC
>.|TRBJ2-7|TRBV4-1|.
CASSLGRDDEQYF
TGCGCCAGCAGCCTAGGGCGGGACGACGAGCAGTACTTC
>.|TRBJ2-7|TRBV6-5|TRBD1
CASSYGDRSYEQYF
TGTGCCAGCAGTTACGGGGACAGGTCTTACGAGCAGTACTTC
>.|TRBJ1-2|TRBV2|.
CASSESSGAYGYTF
TGTGCCAGCAGTGAATCCTCAGGGGCCTATGGCTACACCTTC
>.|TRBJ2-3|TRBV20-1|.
CSAPPGETQYF
TGCAGTGCTCCTCCGGGGGAAACGCAGTATTTT
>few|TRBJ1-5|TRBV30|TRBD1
CAWRVPGGGNQPQHF
TGTGCCTGGAGAGTGCCAGGGGGAGGCAATCAGCCCCAGCATTTT
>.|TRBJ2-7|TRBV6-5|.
CASRIQGSPGEQYF
TGTGCCAGCAGAATACAGGGATCGCCGGGCGAGCAGTACTTC
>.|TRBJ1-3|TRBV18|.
CASSPGGRADTIYF
TGTGCCAGCTCACCAGGAGGCCGGGCGGACACCATATATTTT
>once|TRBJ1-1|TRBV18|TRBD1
CASSETGRDTEAFF
TGTGCCAGCTCAGAGACAGGGCGGGACACTGAAGCTTTCTTT
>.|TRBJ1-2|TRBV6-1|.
CASSETTVSLNYGYTF
TGTGCCAGCAGTGAAACGACAGTAAGCTTAAACTATGGCTACACCTTC
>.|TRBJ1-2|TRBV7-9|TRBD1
CASSLAETGVGYTF
TGTGCCAGCAGCTTAGCTGAAACAGGGGTAGGCTACACCTTC
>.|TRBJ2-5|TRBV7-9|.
CASSLVAGRRETQYF
TGTGCCAGCAGCTTAGTTGCGGGGAGGAGGGAGACCCAGTACTTC
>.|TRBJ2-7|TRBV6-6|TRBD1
CASTEDRGRSYEQYF
TGTGCCAGCACTGAGGACAGGGGGAGGTCCTACGAGCAGTACTTC
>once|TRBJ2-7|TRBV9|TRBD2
CASSVGATSGGYEQYF
TGTGCCAGCAGCGTAGGCGCGACTAGCGGGGGGTACGAGCAGTACTTC
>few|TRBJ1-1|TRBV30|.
CAWSGRVNTEAFF
TGTGCCTGGAGCGGCAGGGTCAACACTGAAGCTTTCTTT
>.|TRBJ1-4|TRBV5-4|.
CASSYQGRDEKLFF
TGTGCCAGCAGCTACCAGGGTAGGGATGAAAAACTGTTTTTT
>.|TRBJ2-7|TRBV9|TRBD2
CASSVAGGTYEQYF
TGTGCCAGCAGCGTAGCGGGGGGGACCTACGAGCAGTACTTC
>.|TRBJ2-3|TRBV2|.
CARGGGSTDTQYF
TGTGCCAGGGGAGGCGGCAGCACAGATACGCAGTATTTT
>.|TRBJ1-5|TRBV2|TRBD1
CASSFWTGGGQPQHF
TGTGCCAGCAGTTTCTGGACAGGGGGCGGTCAGCCCCAGCATTTT
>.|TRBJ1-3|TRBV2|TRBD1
CASSATGASGNTIYF
TGTGCCAGCAGTGCCACAGGGGCGTCTGGAAACACCATATATTTT
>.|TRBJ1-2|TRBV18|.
CASSRMEGDLGGYTF
TGTGCCAGCTCACGGATGGAGGGCGACCTTGGGGGCTACACCTTC
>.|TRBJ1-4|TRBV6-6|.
CASRGDRSINEKLFF
TGTGCCAGCAGAGGCGACAGGTCCATAAATGAAAAACTGTTTTTT
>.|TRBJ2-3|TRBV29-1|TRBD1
CSVEGQGTFTDTQYF
TGCAGCGTTGAAGGACAGGGGACATTCACAGATACGCAGTATTTT
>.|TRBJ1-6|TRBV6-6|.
CASSPLGAGVNSPLHF
TGTGCCAGCAGCCCCCTAGGTGCAGGGGTCAATTCACCCCTCCACTTT
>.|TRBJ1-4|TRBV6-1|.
CALLIQGGREKLFF
TGTGCCCTCCTCATACAGGGCGGACGGGAAAAACTGTTTTTT
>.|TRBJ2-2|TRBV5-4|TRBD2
CASSPGSGGAIRTGELFF
TGTGCCAGCAGCCCTGGGAGCGGGGGGGCCATTCGCACCGGGGAGCTGTTTTTT
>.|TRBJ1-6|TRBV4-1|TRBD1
CASSQIDGGRGSSYNSPLHF
TGCGCCAGCAGCCAGATAGATGGAGGCAGGGGGAGCTCCTATAATTCACCCCTCCACTTT
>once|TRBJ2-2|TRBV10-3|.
CAISPGTGELFF
TGTGCCATCAGCCCCGGTACCGGGGAGCTGTTTTTT
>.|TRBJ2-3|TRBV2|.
CASSGGPHAGTDTQYF
TGTGCCAGCAGTGGTGGACCCCACGCGGGGACAGATACGCAGTATTTT
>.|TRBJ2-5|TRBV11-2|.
CASSLVGGLETQYF
TGTGCCAGCAGCTTGGTCGGCGGGTTAGAGACCCAGTACTTC
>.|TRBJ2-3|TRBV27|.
CASRRSDWRGTDTQYF
TGTGCCAGCAGACGATCCGACTGGCGGGGCACAGATACGCAGTATTTT
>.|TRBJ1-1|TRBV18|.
CASSPWEGFYTEAFF
TGTGCCAGCTCACCATGGGAGGGGTTTTACACTGAAGCTTTCTTT
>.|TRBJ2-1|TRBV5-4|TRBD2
CASSLGLAKDNEQFF
TGTGCCAGCAGCTTGGGACTAGCGAAGGACAATGAGCAGTTCTTC
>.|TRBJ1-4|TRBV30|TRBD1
CAWSTGGLNEKLFF
TGTGCCTGGAGTACAGGGGGCCTTAATGAAAAACTGTTTTTT
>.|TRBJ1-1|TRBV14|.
CASSQGGVMNTEAFF
TGTGCCAGCAGCCAAGGGGGGGTTATGAACACTGAAGCTTTCTTT
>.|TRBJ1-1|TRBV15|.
CATSRSREAGAFF
TGTGCCACCAGCAGAAGTAGGGAGGCAGGAGCTTTCTTT
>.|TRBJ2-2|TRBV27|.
CASSLLADYTGELFF
TGTGCCAGCAGTCTATTGGCGGACTACACCGGGGAGCTGTTTTTT